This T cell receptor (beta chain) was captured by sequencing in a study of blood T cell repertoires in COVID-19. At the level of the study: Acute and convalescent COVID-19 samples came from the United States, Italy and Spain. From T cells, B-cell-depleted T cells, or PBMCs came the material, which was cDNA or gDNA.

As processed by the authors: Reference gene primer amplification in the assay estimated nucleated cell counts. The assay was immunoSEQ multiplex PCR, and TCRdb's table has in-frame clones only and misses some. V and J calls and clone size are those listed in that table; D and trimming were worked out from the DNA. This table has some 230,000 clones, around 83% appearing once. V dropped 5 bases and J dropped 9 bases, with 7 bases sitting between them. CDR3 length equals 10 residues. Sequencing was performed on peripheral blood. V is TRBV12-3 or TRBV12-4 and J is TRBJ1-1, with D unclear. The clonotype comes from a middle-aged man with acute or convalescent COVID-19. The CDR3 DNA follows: TGTGCCAGCAGTGACTATCAAGCTTTCTTT. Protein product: CASSDYQAFF.